Sequencing of this T cell receptor (beta chain) was carried out in a study of CD8 T cells in Susac syndrome. Germline CDR1 SEHNR, CDR2 FQNEAQ (reference sequence). Trimming pared 11 bases from V and 1 base from J, leaving 20 bases between. The CDR3 covers 15 residues. An amount of RNA that ranged from roughly 0.5 to 1 ug was reverse transcribed with random hexamers. Using its own MiXCR run on the immunoSEQ multiplex PCR reads, TCRdb lists one record per CDR3 protein. The sample records more than 150,000 distinct CDR3 sequences, 90% to 95% being singletons. Sequencing of TCR beta, carried out with a high-throughput approach, was applied to CD8+ and CD4+ T cells from the blood. Each multiple sclerosis control was a treatment-naive patient with relapsing-remitting disease that was either stable or active. The TEMRA cells underwent FACS enrichment, while the CD8+ and CD4+ T cells underwent negative isolation.

The sequence was collected from a human donor with multiple sclerosis. Sequencing was carried out using CD8+ T cells from PBMCs. The chain couples TRBV7-9 to TRBJ1-1; D perhaps matches TRBD1 (5 bases). CDR3 residues: CACQGAAGQNTEAFF. Written as DNA, the CDR3 is TGTGCCTGCCAAGGGGCCGCAGGGCAGAACACTGAAGCTTTCTTT.